This T cell receptor (beta chain) is drawn from a study of blood T cell repertoires in COVID-19. Germline CDR1 and CDR2: LNHDA and SQIVND (reference sequence). V was clipped by 3 bases and J by 6 bases; unmatched bases: 10. The CDR3 totals 15 residues. TCRdb's copy holds only in-frame clones and misses some; the assay was immunoSEQ multiplex PCR. The sample lists some 260,000 clones, around 79% seen once, with about 3% in the top ten. The sequenced sample was peripheral blood. This rearrangement joins TRBV19 to TRBJ2-5; 7 bases map to TRBD2. This receptor was obtained from a woman older than 75 with acute or convalescent COVID-19. CDR3 residues: CASSIRASGRKTQYF. CDR3 DNA sequence: TGTGCCAGTAGTATTAGGGCTAGCGGCCGGAAGACCCAGTACTTC.